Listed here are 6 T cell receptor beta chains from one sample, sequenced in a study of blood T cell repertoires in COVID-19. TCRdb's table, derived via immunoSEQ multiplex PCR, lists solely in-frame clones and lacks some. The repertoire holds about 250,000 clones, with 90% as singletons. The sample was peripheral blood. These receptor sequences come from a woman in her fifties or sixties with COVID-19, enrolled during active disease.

The CDR3 region has the DNA TGTGCCACCAGTGAGCCCGGACAGGGCGCTATAGATACGCAGTATTTT. Amino acids: CATSEPGQGAIDTQYF. The chain links TRBV24-1 to TRBJ2-3, with TRBD1 identical over 8 bases. V was pared by 4 bases and J by 5 bases, with 10 bases of the junction left unmatched. The CDR3 spans 16 residues. Germline CDR1 KGHDR, CDR2 SFDVKD.

The CDR3 is CASSEKRDWDRGQNEQFF. In DNA form, the CDR3 reads TGTGCCAGCAGTGAAAAAAGGGACTGGGACAGGGGGCAGAATGAGCAGTTCTTC. V usage is TRBV25-1 and J usage is TRBJ2-1, with 12 bases aligning to TRBD1. CDR3 length equals 18 residues. The germline CDR1 and CDR2 sequences are MGHDK and SYGVNS. J lost 7 bases, V lost 2 bases, and 12 bases had no gene match. The variable domain in full, completed from reference TRBV25-1 and TRBJ2-1, reads EADIYQTPRYLVIGTGKKITLECSQTMGHDKMYWYQQDPGMELHLIHYSYGVNSTEKGDLSSESTVSRIRTEHFPLTLESARPSHTSQYLCASSEKRDWDRGQNEQFFGPGTRLTVL.

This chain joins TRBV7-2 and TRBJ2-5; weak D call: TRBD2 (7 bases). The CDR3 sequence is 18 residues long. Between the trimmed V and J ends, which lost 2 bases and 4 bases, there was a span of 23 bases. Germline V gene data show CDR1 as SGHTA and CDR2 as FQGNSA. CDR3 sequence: CASSLRGKAGPRGETQYF. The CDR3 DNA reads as TGTGCCAGCAGCTTAAGGGGGAAAGCGGGGCCGCGAGGAGAGACCCAGTACTTC.

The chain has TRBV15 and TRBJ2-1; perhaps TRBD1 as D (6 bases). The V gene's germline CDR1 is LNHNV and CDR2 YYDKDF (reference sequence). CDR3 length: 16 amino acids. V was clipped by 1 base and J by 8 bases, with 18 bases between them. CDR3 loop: CATSRAMSTGRDEQFF. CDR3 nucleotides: TGTGCCACCAGCAGAGCCATGTCGACAGGTCGTGATGAGCAGTTCTTC.

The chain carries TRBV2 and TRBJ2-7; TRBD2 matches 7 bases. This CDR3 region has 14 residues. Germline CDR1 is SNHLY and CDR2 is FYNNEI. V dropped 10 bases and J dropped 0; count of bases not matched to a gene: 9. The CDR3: CATRRRGSSYEQYF. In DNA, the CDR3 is TGTGCCACCCGGCGGCGGGGGAGCTCCTACGAGCAGTACTTC.

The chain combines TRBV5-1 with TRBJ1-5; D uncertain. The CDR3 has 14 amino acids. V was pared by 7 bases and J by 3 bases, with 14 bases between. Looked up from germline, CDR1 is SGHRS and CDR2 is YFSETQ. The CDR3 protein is CASREYSDNQPQHF. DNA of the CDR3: TGCGCCAGCCGGGAGTACAGTGACAATCAGCCCCAGCATTTT.